This T cell receptor (beta chain) was recovered during a study of T cells in Graves' hyperthyroidism and ophthalmopathy. Study-wide results and limits: Most clonotypes expanded in thyroid above 0.001 were likewise present in blood.

A Clinical Activity Score of at least 3, a NOSPECS grade of at least 4 and a duration under 3 months were recorded in the ophthalmopathy patients. RNA transcripts provided the source from which TCR beta CDR3 regions were amplified. The primer set for the first-round RT-PCR of the TCR CDR3 was HTBI. TCRdb reprocessed the multiplex PCR reads with MiXCR, giving one entry per CDR3 protein. Among about 370,000 distinct CDR3 sequences listed, 13% to 15% were seen once. The junction had 12 bases not matched to a gene; V was cut back by 5 bases and J by 5 bases. This CDR3 contains 18 residues. There are a few counts of this clonotype. Antigen: not known. A much more abundant neighbour one base away suggests this may be a read error.

The source is a woman aged 55-75 years with Graves' ophthalmopathy. Sequencing used blood. V is TRBV12-3 or TRBV12-4 and J is TRBJ2-3; 14 positions agree with TRBD2. The DNA of the CDR3 is TGTGCCAGCAGTCCTTGGACTAGCGGGAGGTCTCACATAGATACGCAGTATTTT. Translation: CASSPWTSGRSHIDTQYF.